This TCR beta chain appears in the sequencing data of a study of breast tumors, draining lymph nodes, adjacent tissues. General observations from the study: Data fit most tumor T cells coming from lymph node, expanding in tumor. That most tumor T cells come from lymph nodes remained unproven.

This clonotype was observed at least ten times. What it binds is unknown. CDR3 size: 15 residues. Trimming removed 6 bases at V and 3 bases at J, with 14 bases between. The V gene's germline CDR1 is SNHLY and CDR2 FYNNEI. MiXCR was run by TCRdb on the multiplex PCR reads, yielding one entry per CDR3 protein. The sample lists around 290,000 distinct CDR3 sequences, 30% occurring once. Axillary draining lymph nodes of breast cancer patients supplied the node samples. The receptor comes from a female donor with breast cancer. Some clones in this sample may be carry-over from other donors' samples. Sequencing was carried out using axillary lymph node tissue. The V and J genes are TRBV2 and TRBJ2-2, with unresolved D. CDR3: CASRTGLLDTGELFF. The DNA for the CDR3 is TGTGCCAGCAGGACCGGGCTCTTAGACACCGGGGAGCTGTTTTTT.